These T cell receptor beta chains were read from a single sample in a study of blood T cell repertoires in COVID-19. Sequenced by immunoSEQ multiplex PCR; TCRdb stores in-frame clones only, minus some. The sample has roughly 100,000 clones, roughly 80% seen once. The sample taken for sequencing was peripheral blood. All receptors come from a woman at least 80 years old with acute or convalescent COVID-19. CDR3s include the opening cysteine and the closing phenylalanine or tryptophan. Fields, in order: clone size, J gene, D gene, V gene, CDR3 DNA, CDR3 protein. A D gene is named only where the DNA matches it firmly. Only some rows state a clone size, as once, few, many or a class for expanded clones.

NA TRBJ2-3 TRBD1 TRBV25-1 TGTGCCAGCACCTCAGGGGGTACGCAGTATTTT CASTSGGTQYF
NA TRBJ2-4 NA TRBV2 TGTGCCAGCAGGGACACCAAAAACATTCAGTACTTC CASRDTKNIQYF
NA TRBJ1-5 NA TRBV5-4 TGTGCCAGCAGCTTGGCCCAGTTTGTGAACAATCAGCCCCAGCATTTT CASSLAQFVNNQPQHF
NA TRBJ1-5 TRBD1 TRBV6-7 TGTGCCAGCAGTTACAGTAGACAGGGTCAGCCCCAGCATTTT CASSYSRQGQPQHF
NA TRBJ1-2 NA TRBV28 TGTGCCAGCAGTCTCCTTCACACCTATGGCTACACCTTC CASSLLHTYGYTF
NA TRBJ1-2 TRBD1 TRBV27 TGTGCCAGCAGTTTCAGACAGGGGGCGGATGGCTACACCTTC CASSFRQGADGYTF
NA TRBJ1-6 NA TRBV4-3 TGCGCCAGCAGCCGTCAGTACGATAATTCACCCCTCCACTTT CASSRQYDNSPLHF
NA TRBJ1-5 NA TRBV7-2 TGTGCCAGCAGCTTATCCAGTAGCAATCAGCCCCAGCATTTT CASSLSSSNQPQHF
NA TRBJ1-1 NA TRBV11-3 TGTGCCAGGATAACCGAGAGGGAGGCTGAAGCTTTCTTT CARITEREAEAFF
NA TRBJ1-1 NA TRBV5-6 TGTGCCAGCAACTCGAAGGAGGTGGGTGGAAATACTGAAGCTTTCTTT CASNSKEVGGNTEAFF
NA TRBJ2-1 NA TRBV29-1 TGCAGCGTTCATCCGGCCCAGGTTCATCGTGAGCAGTTCTTC CSVHPAQVHREQFF
NA TRBJ1-4 NA TRBV5-5 TGTGCCAGCAGCTCCCTGTATCTCCTACAGAAGACTAATGAAAAACTGTTTTTT CASSSLYLLQKTNEKLFF
NA TRBJ1-4 TRBD1 TRBV10-3 TGTGCCATCAGTGAGTCTTCAGGGGGGTCGGCTAATGAAAAACTGTTTTTT CAISESSGGSANEKLFF
NA TRBJ1-5 NA TRBV6-1 TGTGCCAGCAGTGACAGGGCCCAAAATCAGCCCCAGCATTTT CASSDRAQNQPQHF
once TRBJ2-1 TRBD2 TRBV10-1 TGCGCCAGCAGTGAACTAGCGGGAAACAATGAGCAGTTCTTC CASSELAGNNEQFF
once TRBJ1-2 TRBD1 TRBV2 TGTGCCAGCAGTTCGACAGGGCACTATGGCTACACCTTC CASSSTGHYGYTF
NA TRBJ1-2 NA TRBV19 TGTGCCAGTTCTAAGCGGGGTACTAACTATGGCTACACCTTC CASSKRGTNYGYTF
NA TRBJ2-7 NA TRBV18 TGTGCCAGCTCACCTGTCGCTAGCTTCCTTTACGAGCAGTACTTC CASSPVASFLYEQYF
NA TRBJ1-1 NA TRBV15 TGTGCCACCAGCAGTCAACCAACTCGGACATCAACTGAAGCTTTCTTT CATSSQPTRTSTEAFF
NA TRBJ2-4 TRBD2 TRBV7-2 TGTGCCGCAAGCGGGAGAGAAGCCAAAAACATTCAGTACTTC CAASGREAKNIQYF
many TRBJ2-1 NA TRBV7-8 TGTGCCAGCAGCTTACTACTAGGGGTAGCGGATGAGCAGTTCTTC CASSLLLGVADEQFF
NA TRBJ1-1 NA TRBV21-1 TGTGCCAGCAGGCCTCCTGCGAGCGGTGAAGCTTTCTTT CASRPPASGEAFF
NA TRBJ2-2 NA TRBV7-7 TGTGCCAGCAGCCGAGACAGGAACACCGGGGAGCTGTTTTTT CASSRDRNTGELFF
many TRBJ1-2 TRBD1 TRBV7-9 TGTGCCAGCAGCTTGCAGGGGGCCGGTCCCAGTAGAGGCTACACCTTC CASSLQGAGPSRGYTF
NA TRBJ2-1 NA TRBV5-1 TGCGCCAGCAGTCCCACTAGCATGAGGGCCAATGAGCAGTTCTTC CASSPTSMRANEQFF
once TRBJ2-5 NA TRBV5-1 TGCGCCAGCAGCTTGCAGGGTATGGAGACCCAGTACTTC CASSLQGMETQYF
once TRBJ2-3 TRBD2 TRBV2 TGTGCCAGCAGTTATAGCGGGAGGGGAGATACGCAGTATTTT CASSYSGRGDTQYF
NA TRBJ2-3 TRBD2 TRBV7-9 TGTGCCAGCAGCTCCCCGGGGACTAGCGGATTCACAGATACGCAGTATTTT CASSSPGTSGFTDTQYF
NA TRBJ1-2 TRBD1 TRBV7-2 TGTGCCAGCAGCTCAAGGACTCAGGGGGCGGATGGCTACACCTTC CASSSRTQGADGYTF
NA TRBJ2-7 NA TRBV2 TGTGCCAGCAGTGAAAGGGCGTTAGCGAATGACGAGCAGTACTTC CASSERALANDEQYF
NA TRBJ2-5 NA TRBV6-2/TRBV6-3 TGTGCCAGCCGCCTGCTCCCAGGGATGAACCAAGAGACCCAGTACTTC CASRLLPGMNQETQYF
NA TRBJ2-3 NA TRBV28 TGTGCCAGCAGACTTCAGCGGCGAGGCACAGATACGCAGTATTTT CASRLQRRGTDTQYF
NA TRBJ1-6 NA TRBV19 TGTGCCAGTAGTATTCCAGGGGCAGATTCACCCCTCCACTTT CASSIPGADSPLHF
few TRBJ1-4 NA TRBV4-1 TGCGCCAGCAGCCAATCCCCGGCCCGGGGTTCTAATGAAAAACTGTTTTTT CASSQSPARGSNEKLFF
NA TRBJ1-1 NA TRBV2 TGTGCCAGCAGAATTAGGAGTAACACTGAAGCTTTCTTT CASRIRSNTEAFF
NA TRBJ1-2 TRBD1 TRBV9 TGTGCCAGCAGCGGGGGACAGGGGGCCAGTGGCTACACCTTC CASSGGQGASGYTF
once TRBJ1-1 TRBD1 TRBV5-1 TGCGCCAGCAGCTTGGCACAGGGGAGCACTGAAGCTTTCTTT CASSLAQGSTEAFF
NA TRBJ2-2 TRBD1 TRBV10-3 TGTGCCATCAGTGAGTCCGGGACAGAGAACACCGGGGAGCTGTTTTTT CAISESGTENTGELFF
NA TRBJ2-2 TRBD2 TRBV5-1 TGCGCCAGCTATAGCGGGCCGAACACCGGGGAGCTGTTTTTT CASYSGPNTGELFF
NA TRBJ2-1 TRBD2 TRBV6-1 TGTGCCAGCAGTGACGGGAGGACCAGCTCCTACAATGAGCAGTTCTTC CASSDGRTSSYNEQFF
NA TRBJ2-1 NA TRBV24-1 TGTGCCACCAGTTTGGAGAATGAGCAGTTCTTC CATSLENEQFF
NA TRBJ2-2 NA TRBV2 TGTGCCAGCAGTGATCTTCCAGTGAACACCGGGGAGCTGTTTTTT CASSDLPVNTGELFF
many TRBJ2-1 TRBD2 TRBV27 TGTGCCAGCAGTCAACTAGGACTAGCGGGAGACAATGAGCAGTTCTTC CASSQLGLAGDNEQFF
NA TRBJ1-3 TRBD1 TRBV11-3 TGTGCCAGCAGCCAACAGGGGAACACCATATATTTT CASSQQGNTIYF
NA TRBJ2-2 NA TRBV4-1 TGCGCCAGCAGCCAAGCACAGGGTTACGGGGAGCTGTTTTTT CASSQAQGYGELFF